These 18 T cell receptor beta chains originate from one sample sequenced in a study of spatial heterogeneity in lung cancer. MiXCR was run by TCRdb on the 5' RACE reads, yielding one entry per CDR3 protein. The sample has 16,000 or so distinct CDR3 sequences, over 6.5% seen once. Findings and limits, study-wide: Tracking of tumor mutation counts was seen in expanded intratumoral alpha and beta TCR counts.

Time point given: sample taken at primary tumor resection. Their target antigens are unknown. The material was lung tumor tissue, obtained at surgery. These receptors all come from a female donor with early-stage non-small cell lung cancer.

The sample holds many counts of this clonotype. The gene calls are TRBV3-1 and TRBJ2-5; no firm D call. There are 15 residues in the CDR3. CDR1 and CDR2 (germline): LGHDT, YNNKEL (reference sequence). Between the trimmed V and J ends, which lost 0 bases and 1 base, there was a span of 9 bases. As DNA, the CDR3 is TGTGCCAGCAGCCAAGATCCCCGAGCCCAAGAGACCCAGTACTTC. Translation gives CASSQDPRAQETQYF.

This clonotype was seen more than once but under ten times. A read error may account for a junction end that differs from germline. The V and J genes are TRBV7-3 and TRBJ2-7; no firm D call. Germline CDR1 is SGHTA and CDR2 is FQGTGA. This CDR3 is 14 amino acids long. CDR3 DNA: TGTGCCAGCAGCTTAATGGGGTCATCCTCCGAGCAGTACTTC. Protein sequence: CASSLMGSSSEQYF.

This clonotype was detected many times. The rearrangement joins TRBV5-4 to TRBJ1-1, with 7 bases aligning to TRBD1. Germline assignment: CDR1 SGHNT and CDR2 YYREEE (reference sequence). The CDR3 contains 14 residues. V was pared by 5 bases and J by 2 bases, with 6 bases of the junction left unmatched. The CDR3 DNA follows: TGTGCCAGCAGAGATAGACAGGGAAACACTGAAGCTTTCTTT. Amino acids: CASRDRQGNTEAFF. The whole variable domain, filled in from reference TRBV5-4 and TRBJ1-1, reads ETGVTQSPTHLIKTRGQQVTLRCSSQSGHNTVSWYQQALGQGPQFIFQYYREEENGRGNFPPRFSGLQFPNYSSELNVNALELDDSALYLCASRDRQGNTEAFFGQGTRLTVV.

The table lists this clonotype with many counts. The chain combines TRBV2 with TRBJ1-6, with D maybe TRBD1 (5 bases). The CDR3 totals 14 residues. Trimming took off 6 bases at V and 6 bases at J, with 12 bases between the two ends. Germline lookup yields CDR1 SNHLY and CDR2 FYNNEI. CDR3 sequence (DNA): TGTGCCAGCAGCGGGACTTTCCCTAATTCACCCCTCCACTTT. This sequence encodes CASSGTFPNSPLHF.

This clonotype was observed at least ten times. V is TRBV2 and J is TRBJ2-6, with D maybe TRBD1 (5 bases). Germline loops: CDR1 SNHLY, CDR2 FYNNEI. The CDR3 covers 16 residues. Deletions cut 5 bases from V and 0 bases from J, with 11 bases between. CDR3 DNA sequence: TGTGCCAGCAGTAGGGGTCCTCGCTCTGGGGCCAACGTCCTGACTTTC. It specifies CASSRGPRSGANVLTF.

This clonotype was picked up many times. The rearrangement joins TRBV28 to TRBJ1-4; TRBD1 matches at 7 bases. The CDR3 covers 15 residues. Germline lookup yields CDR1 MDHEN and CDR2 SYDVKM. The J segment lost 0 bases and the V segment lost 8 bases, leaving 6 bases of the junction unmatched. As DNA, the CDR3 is TGTGCCAGCCGGGACAGCCCTGCAACTAATGAAAAACTGTTTTTT. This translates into CASRDSPATNEKLFF.

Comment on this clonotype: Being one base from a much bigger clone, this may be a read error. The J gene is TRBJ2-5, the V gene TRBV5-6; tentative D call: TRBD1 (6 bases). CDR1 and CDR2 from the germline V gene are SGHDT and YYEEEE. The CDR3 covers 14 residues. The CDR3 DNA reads TGTGCCAGCAGCCCCTGGACAGTCCAAGAGACCCAGCACTTC. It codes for CASSPWTVQETQHF.

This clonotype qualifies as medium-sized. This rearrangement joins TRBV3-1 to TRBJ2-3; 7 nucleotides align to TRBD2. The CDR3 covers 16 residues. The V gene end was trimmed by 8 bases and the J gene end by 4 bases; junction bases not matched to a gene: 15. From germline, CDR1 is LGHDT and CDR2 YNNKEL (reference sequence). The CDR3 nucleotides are TGTGCCAGCGCCCGCCGGGGCGCGGGGAGGGCAGATACGCAGTATTTT. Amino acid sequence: CASARRGAGRADTQYF.

In nucleotides, the CDR3 is TGTGCCAGCTCACCACCGAGCCAAGAGACCCAGTACTTC. Residues: CASSPPSQETQYF. The J gene is TRBJ2-5, the V gene TRBV18; D is unresolved. The CDR3 extends over 13 amino acids. Germline V CDR1 and CDR2: KGHSH, LQKENI. Between the trimmed V and J ends, which lost 0 bases and 1 base, there was a span of 3 bases.

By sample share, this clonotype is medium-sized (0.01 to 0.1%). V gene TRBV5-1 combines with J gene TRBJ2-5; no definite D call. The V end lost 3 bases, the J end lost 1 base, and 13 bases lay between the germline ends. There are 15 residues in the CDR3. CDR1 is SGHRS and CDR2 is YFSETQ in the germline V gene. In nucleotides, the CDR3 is TGCGCCAGCAGCTCTGGGCCAGCGATCCAAGAGACCCAGTACTTC. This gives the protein CASSSGPAIQETQYF.

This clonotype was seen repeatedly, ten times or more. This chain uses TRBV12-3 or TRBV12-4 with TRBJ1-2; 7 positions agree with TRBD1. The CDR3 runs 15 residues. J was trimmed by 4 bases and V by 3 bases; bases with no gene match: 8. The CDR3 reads CASSLGRQGTYGYTF. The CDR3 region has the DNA TGTGCCAGCAGTTTGGGGCGACAGGGCACCTATGGCTACACCTTC.

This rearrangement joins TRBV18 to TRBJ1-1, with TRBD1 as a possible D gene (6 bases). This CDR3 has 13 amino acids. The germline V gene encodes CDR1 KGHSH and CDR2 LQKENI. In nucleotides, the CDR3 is TGTGCTACACGGGGGGCGCGAAACACTGAAGCTTTCTTT. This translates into CATRGARNTEAFF.

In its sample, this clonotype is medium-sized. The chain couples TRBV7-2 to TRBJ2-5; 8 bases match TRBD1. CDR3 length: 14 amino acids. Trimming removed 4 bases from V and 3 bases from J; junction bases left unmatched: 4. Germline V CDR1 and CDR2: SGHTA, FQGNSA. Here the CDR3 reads CASSYNRGKETQYF. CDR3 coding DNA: TGTGCCAGCAGCTACAACAGGGGGAAAGAGACCCAGTACTTC. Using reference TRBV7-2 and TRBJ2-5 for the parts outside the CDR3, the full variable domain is GAGVSQSPSNKVTEKGKDVELRCDPISGHTALYWYRQSLGQGLEFLIYFQGNSAPDKSGLPSDRFSAERTGGSVSTLTIQRTQQEDSAVYLCASSYNRGKETQYFGPGTRLLVL.

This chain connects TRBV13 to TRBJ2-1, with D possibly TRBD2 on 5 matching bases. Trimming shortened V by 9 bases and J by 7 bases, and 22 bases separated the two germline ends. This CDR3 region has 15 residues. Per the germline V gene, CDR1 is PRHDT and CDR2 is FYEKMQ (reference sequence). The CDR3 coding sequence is TGTGCCAGGAGGGCCCTACCTCTGGTTGGAAATGAGCAGTTCTTC. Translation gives CARRALPLVGNEQFF. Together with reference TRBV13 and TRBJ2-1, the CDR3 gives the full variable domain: AAGVIQSPRHLIKEKRETATLKCYPIPRHDTVYWYQQGPGQDPQFLISFYEKMQSDKGSIPDRFSAQQFSDYHSELNMSSLELGDSALYFCARRALPLVGNEQFFGPGTRLTVL.

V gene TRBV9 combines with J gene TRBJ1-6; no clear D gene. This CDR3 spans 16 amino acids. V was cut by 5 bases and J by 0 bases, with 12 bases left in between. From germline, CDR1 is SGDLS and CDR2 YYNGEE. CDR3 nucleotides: TGTGCCAGCAGTGACCCCCCGGGCTCCTATAATTCACCCCTCCACTTT. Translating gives CASSDPPGSYNSPLHF.

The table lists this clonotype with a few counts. In DNA form, the CDR3 reads TGCGCCAGCACCCTGGACTCCCAGGGGCCCCTCGCTGGGGCCAACGTCCTGACTTTC. It yields the protein CASTLDSQGPLAGANVLTF. V usage is TRBV5-1 and J usage is TRBJ2-6, with a tentative D call TRBD1 (6 bases). The CDR3 totals 19 residues. Per the germline V gene, CDR1 is SGHRS and CDR2 is YFSETQ. The V and J ends lost 6 bases and 2 bases respectively, with 24 bases between them.

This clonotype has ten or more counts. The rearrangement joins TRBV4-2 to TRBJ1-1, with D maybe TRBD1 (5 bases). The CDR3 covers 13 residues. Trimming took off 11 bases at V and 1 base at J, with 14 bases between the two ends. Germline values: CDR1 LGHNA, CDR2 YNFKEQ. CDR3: CADPGERNTEAFF. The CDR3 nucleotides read TGTGCCGATCCGGGGGAGAGGAACACTGAAGCTTTCTTT.

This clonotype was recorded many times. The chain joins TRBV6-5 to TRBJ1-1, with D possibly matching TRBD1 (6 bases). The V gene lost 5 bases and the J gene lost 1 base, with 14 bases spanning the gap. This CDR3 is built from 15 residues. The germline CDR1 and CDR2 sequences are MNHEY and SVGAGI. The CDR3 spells CASSPSGTPNTEAFF. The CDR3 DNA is TGTGCCAGCAGTCCCTCCGGGACACCGAACACTGAAGCTTTCTTT.